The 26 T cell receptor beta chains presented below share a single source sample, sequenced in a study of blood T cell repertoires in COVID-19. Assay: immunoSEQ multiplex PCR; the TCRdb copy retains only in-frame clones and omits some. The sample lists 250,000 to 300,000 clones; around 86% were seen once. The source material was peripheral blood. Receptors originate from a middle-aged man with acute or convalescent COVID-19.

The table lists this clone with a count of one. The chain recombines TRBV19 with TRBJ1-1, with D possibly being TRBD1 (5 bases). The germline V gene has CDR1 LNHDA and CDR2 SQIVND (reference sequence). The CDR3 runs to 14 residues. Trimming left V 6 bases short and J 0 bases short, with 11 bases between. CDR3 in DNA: TGTGCCAGTAGACCAGACAGCTTGAACACTGAAGCTTTCTTT. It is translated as CASRPDSLNTEAFF.

CDR3 protein: CASSPSGTMNTEAFF. Written as DNA, the CDR3 is TGTGCCAGCAGCCCCTCGGGGACAATGAACACTGAAGCTTTCTTT. The rearrangement uses TRBV7-3 and TRBJ1-1, with a weak D call TRBD1 (6 bases). V lost 5 bases and J lost 0, with 13 bases in between. The germline gives CDR1 SGHTA, CDR2 FQGTGA. This CDR3 comprises 15 residues.

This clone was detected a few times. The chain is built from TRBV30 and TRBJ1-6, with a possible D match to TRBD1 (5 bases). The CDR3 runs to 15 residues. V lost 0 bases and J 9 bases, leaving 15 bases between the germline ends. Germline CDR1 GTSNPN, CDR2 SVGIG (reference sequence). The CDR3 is CAWSVRTGGRSPLHF. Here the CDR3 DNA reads TGTGCCTGGAGTGTACGAACAGGCGGTCGTTCACCCCTCCACTTT.

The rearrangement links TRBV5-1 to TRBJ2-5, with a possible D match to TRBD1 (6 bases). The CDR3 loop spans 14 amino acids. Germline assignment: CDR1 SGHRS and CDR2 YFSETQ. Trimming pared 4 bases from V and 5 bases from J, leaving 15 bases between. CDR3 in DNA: TGCGCCAGCAGCCCTGGGGGTACAGGGGAGACCCAGTACTTC. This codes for CASSPGGTGETQYF.

The CDR3 sequence is CASKRTGPDGSPLHF. Here the CDR3 DNA reads TGTGCCAGCAAACGGACAGGCCCCGATGGATCACCCCTCCACTTT. This chain joins TRBV2 and TRBJ1-6, with TRBD1 identical over 7 bases. V dropped 7 bases and J dropped 10; count of bases not matched to a gene: 13. Germline values: CDR1 SNHLY, CDR2 FYNNEI. The CDR3 has 15 amino acids.

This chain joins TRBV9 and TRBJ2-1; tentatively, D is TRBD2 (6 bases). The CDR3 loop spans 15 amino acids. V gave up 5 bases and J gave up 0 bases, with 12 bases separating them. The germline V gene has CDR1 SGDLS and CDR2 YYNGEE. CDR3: CASRRDGSSYNEQFF. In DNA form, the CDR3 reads TGTGCCAGCAGGAGGGACGGGAGCTCCTACAATGAGCAGTTCTTC.

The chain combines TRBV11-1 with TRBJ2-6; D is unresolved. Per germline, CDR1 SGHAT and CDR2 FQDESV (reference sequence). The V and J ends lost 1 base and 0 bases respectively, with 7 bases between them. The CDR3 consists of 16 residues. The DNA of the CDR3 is TGTGCCAGCAGCTTAGTTTTCTCCTCTGGGGCCAACGTCCTGACTTTC. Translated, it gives CASSLVFSSGANVLTF.

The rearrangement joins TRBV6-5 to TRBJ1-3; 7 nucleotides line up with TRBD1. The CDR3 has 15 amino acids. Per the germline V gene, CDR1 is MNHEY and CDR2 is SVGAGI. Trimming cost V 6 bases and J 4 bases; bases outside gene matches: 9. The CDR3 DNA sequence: TGTGCCAGCAGGCCCCAGGGGGGCTCAGGAAACACCATATATTTT. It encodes CASRPQGGSGNTIYF.

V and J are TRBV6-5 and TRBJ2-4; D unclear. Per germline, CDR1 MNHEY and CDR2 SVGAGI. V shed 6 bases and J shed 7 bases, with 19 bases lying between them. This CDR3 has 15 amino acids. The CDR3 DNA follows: TGTGCCAGCAGGAAGACATTCTACGCTGGGAACATTCAGTACTTC. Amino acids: CASRKTFYAGNIQYF.

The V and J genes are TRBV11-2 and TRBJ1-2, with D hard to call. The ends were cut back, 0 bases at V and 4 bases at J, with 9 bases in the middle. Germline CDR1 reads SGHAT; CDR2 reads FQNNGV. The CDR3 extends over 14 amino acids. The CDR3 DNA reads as TGTGCCAGCAGCTTAGATCATGGCGGCTATGGCTACACCTTC. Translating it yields CASSLDHGGYGYTF.

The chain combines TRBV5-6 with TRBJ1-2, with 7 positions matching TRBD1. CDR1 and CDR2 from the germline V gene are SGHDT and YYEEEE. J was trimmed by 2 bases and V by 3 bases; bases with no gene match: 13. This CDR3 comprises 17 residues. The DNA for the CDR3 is TGTGCCAGCAGCTCATGGGACCGGGACAGCAGAAACTATGGCTACACCTTC. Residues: CASSSWDRDSRNYGYTF.

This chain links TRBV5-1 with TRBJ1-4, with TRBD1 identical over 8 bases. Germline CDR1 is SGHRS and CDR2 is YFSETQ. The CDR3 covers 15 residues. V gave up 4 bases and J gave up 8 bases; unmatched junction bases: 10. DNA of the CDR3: TGCGCCAGCAGCAACCCGCAGGGGGCAGGGGAAAAACTGTTTTTT. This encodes CASSNPQGAGEKLFF. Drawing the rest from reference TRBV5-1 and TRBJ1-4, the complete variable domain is KAGVTQTPRYLIKTRGQQVTLSCSPISGHRSVSWYQQTPGQGLQFLFEYFSETQRNKGNFPGRFSGRQFSNSRSEMNVSTLELGDSALYLCASSNPQGAGEKLFFGSGTQLSVL.

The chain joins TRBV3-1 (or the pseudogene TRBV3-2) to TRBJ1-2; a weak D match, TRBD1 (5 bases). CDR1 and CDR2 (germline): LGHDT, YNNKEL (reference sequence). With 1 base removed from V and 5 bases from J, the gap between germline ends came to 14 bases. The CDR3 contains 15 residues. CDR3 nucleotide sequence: TGTGCCAGCAGCCAAGCCGCGGGGCCCTCATATGGCTACACCTTC. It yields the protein CASSQAAGPSYGYTF.

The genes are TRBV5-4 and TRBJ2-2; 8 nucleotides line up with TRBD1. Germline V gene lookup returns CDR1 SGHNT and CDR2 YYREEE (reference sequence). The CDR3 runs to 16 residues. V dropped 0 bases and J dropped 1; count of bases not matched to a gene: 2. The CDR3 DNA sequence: TGTGCCAGCAGCTTGGTAGGACAGGGGAACACCGGGGAGCTGTTTTTT. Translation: CASSLVGQGNTGELFF.

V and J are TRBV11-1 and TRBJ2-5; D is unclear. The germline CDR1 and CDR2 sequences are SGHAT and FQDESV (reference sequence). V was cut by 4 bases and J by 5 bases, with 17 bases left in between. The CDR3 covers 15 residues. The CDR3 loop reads CASSSRSVLRETQYF. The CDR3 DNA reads TGTGCCAGCAGCTCCAGGTCGGTGCTAAGGGAGACCCAGTACTTC.

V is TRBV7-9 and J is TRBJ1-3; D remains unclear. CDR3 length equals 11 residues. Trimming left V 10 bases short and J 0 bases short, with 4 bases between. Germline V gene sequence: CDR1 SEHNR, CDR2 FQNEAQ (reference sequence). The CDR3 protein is CATHSGNTIYF. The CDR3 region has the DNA TGTGCCACCCACTCTGGAAACACCATATATTTT.

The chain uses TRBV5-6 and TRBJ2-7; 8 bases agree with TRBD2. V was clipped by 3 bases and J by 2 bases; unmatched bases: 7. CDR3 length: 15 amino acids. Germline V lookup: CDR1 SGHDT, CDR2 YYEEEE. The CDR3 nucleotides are TGTGCCAGCAGCTCCCCTCCGGGGGGGGCCTACGAGCAGTACTTC. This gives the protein CASSSPPGGAYEQYF.

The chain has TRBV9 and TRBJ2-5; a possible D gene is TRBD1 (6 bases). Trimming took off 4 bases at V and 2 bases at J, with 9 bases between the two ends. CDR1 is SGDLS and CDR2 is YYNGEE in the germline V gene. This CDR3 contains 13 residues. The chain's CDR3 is CASSLRGQETQYF. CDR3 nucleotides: TGTGCCAGCAGCTTGAGGGGGCAAGAGACCCAGTACTTC.

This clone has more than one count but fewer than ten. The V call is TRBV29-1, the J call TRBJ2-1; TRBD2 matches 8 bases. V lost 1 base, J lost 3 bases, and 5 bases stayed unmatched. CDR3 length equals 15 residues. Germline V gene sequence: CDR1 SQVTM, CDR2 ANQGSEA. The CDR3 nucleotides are TGCAGCGTTGAAGGCGGACGGGAGGGCTACAATGAGCAGTTCTTC. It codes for CSVEGGREGYNEQFF.

The CDR3 nucleotides are TGTGCCAGCAGTTTGGGGGCTCGGTGGGATGAGCAGTTCTTC. This sequence encodes CASSLGARWDEQFF. The rearrangement joins TRBV6-5 to TRBJ2-1; a weak D match, TRBD1 (6 bases). The length of the CDR3 is 14 residues. V dropped 4 bases and J dropped 8 bases, with 15 bases sitting between them. Germline CDR1 reads MNHEY; CDR2 reads SVGAGI.

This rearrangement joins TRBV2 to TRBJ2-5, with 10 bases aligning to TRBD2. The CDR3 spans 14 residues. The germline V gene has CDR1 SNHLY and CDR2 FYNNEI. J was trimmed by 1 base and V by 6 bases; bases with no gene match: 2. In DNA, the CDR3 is TGTGCCAGCAGGGCTAGCGGGGGCCAAGAGACCCAGTACTTC. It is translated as CASRASGGQETQYF.

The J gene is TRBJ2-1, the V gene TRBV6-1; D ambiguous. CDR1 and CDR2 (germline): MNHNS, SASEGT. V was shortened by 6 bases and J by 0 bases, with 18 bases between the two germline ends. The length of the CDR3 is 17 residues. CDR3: CASRENTILSSYNEQFF. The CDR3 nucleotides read TGTGCCAGCAGAGAAAATACTATCTTGAGCTCCTACAATGAGCAGTTCTTC.

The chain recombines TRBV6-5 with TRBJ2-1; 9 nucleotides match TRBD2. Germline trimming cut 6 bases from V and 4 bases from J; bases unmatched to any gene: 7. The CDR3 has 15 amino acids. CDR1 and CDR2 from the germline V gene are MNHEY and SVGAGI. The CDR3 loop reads CASSPSGGPYNEQFF. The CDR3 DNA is TGTGCCAGCAGCCCGAGCGGGGGGCCTTACAATGAGCAGTTCTTC.

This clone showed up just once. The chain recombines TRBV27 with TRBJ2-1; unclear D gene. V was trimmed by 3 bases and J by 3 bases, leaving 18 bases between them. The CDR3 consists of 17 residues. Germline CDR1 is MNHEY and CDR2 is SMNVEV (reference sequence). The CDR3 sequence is CASSFHSRAIVYNEQFF. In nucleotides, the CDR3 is TGTGCCAGCAGTTTCCATAGCAGAGCTATAGTCTACAATGAGCAGTTCTTC.

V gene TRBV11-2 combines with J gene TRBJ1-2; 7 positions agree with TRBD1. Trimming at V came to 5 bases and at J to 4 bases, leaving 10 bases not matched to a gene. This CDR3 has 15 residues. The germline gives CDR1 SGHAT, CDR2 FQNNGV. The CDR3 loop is CASSQDQGGGYGYTF. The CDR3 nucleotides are TGTGCCAGCAGCCAGGACCAGGGGGGAGGCTATGGCTACACCTTC.

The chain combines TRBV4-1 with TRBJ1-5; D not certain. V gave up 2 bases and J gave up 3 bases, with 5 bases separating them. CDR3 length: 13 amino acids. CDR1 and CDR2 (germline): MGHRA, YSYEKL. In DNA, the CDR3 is TGCGCCAGCAGCCAATCTACCAATCAGCCCCAGCATTTT. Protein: CASSQSTNQPQHF.